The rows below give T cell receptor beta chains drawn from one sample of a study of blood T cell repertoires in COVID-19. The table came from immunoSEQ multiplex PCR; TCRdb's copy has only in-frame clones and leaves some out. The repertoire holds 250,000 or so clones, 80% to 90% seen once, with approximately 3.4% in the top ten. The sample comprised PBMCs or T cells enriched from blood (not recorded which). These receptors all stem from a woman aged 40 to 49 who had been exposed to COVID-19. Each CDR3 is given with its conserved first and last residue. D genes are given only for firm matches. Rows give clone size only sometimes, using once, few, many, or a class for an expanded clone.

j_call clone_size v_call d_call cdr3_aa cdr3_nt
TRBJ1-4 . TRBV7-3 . CASSSTGGARMFF TGTGCCAGCAGCTCCACGGGAGGGGCAAGGATGTTTTTT
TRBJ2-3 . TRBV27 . CASSPTSDTQYF TGTGCCAGCAGTCCTACTAGTGATACGCAGTATTTT
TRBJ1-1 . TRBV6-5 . CASSPSSLGGTEAFF TGTGCCAGCAGCCCCTCGAGTCTCGGGGGCACTGAAGCTTTCTTT
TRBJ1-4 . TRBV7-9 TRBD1 CASSLSQGDEKLFF TGTGCCAGCAGCTTAAGTCAGGGGGATGAAAAACTGTTTTTT
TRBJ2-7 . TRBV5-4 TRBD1 CASSHRDSEGPYEQYF TGTGCCAGCAGCCACCGGGACAGCGAAGGCCCCTACGAGCAGTACTTC
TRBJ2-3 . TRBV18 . CASSPTVDTQYF TGTGCCAGCTCCCCAACAGTGGATACGCAGTATTTT
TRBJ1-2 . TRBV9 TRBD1 CASSARAGTGFGYGYTF TGTGCCAGCAGCGCCCGTGCCGGGACAGGGTTTGGCTATGGCTACACCTTC
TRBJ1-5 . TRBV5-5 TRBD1 CASSWDRGNQPQHF TGTGCCAGCAGCTGGGACAGGGGCAATCAGCCCCAGCATTTT
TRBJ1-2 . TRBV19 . CASRSWVGSYGYTF TGTGCCAGTAGGAGCTGGGTAGGGAGCTATGGCTACACCTTC
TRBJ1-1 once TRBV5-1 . CASSVSVRGTEAFF TGTGCCAGCAGCGTCTCCGTTCGGGGCACTGAAGCTTTCTTT
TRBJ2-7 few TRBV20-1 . CSASALDFVHEQYF TGCAGTGCTAGTGCCCTCGACTTCGTCCACGAGCAGTACTTC
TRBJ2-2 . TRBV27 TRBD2 CASRGWTTSGGDTGELFF TGTGCCAGCAGAGGTTGGACTACTAGCGGGGGGGACACCGGGGAGCTGTTTTTT
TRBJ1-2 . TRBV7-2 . CASSLGGSVSARYGYTF TGTGCCAGCAGCTTAGGAGGTTCGGTGTCAGCTAGATATGGCTACACCTTC
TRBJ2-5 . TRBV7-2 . CASSPRGSGQETQYF TGTGCCAGCAGCCCCCGGGGTAGCGGACAAGAGACCCAGTACTTC
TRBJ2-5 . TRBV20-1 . CSASAGLEATQYF TGCAGTGCTAGTGCAGGCCTCGAAGCGACCCAGTACTTC
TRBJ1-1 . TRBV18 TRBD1 CASSPGTGEAFF TGTGCCAGCTCACCAGGGACAGGTGAAGCTTTCTTT
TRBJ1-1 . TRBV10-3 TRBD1 CAISKGQPTDTEAFF TGTGCCATCAGTAAGGGACAGCCGACCGACACTGAAGCTTTCTTT
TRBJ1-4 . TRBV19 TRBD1 CASSTQGARQKLFF TGTGCCAGTAGTACTCAGGGGGCTCGTCAAAAACTGTTTTTT
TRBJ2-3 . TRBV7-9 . CASSRTENTQYF TGTGCCAGCAGCAGGACAGAAAATACGCAGTATTTT
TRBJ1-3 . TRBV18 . CASSPPTVENTIYF TGTGCCAGCTCACCACCGACTGTTGAAAACACCATATATTTT
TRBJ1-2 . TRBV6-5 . CASSLGGNYGYTF TGTGCCAGCAGTTTAGGGGGAAACTATGGCTACACCTTC
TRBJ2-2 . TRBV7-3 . CASSLDYGTGELFF TGTGCCAGCAGCTTAGACTACGGGACCGGGGAGCTGTTTTTT
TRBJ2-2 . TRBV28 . CASSWGVNTGELFF TGTGCCAGCAGTTGGGGGGTAAACACCGGGGAGCTGTTTTTT
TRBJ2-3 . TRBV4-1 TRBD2 CASSQGGLAGTNTQYF TGCGCCAGCAGCCAAGGCGGGCTAGCGGGGACAAATACGCAGTATTTT
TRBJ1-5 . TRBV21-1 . CASSKIQKGARYQPQHF TGTGCCAGCAGCAAAATACAAAAGGGGGCGAGGTATCAGCCCCAGCATTTT
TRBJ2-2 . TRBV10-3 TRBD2 CAISESPPGREDTGELFF TGTGCCATCAGTGAGTCCCCCCCCGGGCGGGAGGACACCGGGGAGCTGTTTTTT
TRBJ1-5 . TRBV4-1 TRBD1 CASSQFRTGDYSNQPQHF TGCGCCAGCAGCCAATTCCGGACAGGGGATTATAGCAATCAGCCCCAGCATTTT
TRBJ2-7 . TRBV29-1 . CSVAGPGSEQYF TGCAGCGTCGCAGGCCCCGGTAGCGAGCAGTACTTC
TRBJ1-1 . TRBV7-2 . CASSTQGNTEAFF TGTGCCAGCAGCACTCAGGGGAACACTGAAGCTTTCTTT
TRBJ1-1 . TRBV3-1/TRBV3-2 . CASSQFLMNTEAFF TGTGCCAGCAGCCAATTCCTAATGAACACTGAAGCTTTCTTT
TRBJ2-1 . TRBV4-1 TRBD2 CASSPLGLLYNEQFF TGCGCCAGCAGCCCCCTGGGACTATTATACAATGAGCAGTTCTTC
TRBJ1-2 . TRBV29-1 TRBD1 CSVTGVYGYTF TGCAGCGTTACAGGGGTCTATGGCTACACCTTC
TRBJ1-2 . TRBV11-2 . CASSSYSISGYTF TGTGCCAGCAGCTCTTACAGTATTTCTGGCTACACCTTC
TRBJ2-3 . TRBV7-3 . CASSRDRGNTDTQYF TGTGCCAGCAGCCGAGACCGGGGAAACACAGATACGCAGTATTTT
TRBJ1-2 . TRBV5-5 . CASSAGWAGTNYGYTF TGTGCCAGCAGCGCCGGCTGGGCGGGAACTAACTATGGCTACACCTTC
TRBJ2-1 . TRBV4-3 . CASSQEVARRSVNEQFF TGCGCCAGCAGCCAAGAGGTAGCCCGAAGGAGTGTTAATGAGCAGTTCTTC
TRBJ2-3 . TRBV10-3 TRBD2 CAPKGKLAENTDTQYF TGTGCCCCCAAGGGTAAGCTAGCGGAAAACACAGATACGCAGTATTTT
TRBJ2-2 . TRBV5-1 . CASSLAGKAGTPGELFF TGTGCCAGCAGCTTGGCCGGGAAGGCCGGGACTCCCGGGGAGCTGTTTTTT
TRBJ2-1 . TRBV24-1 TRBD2 CATRGGPGLAVNEQFF TGTGCCACCAGGGGGGGTCCGGGACTAGCGGTCAATGAGCAGTTCTTC
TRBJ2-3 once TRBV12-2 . CASRFGAGGLVTDTQYF TGTGCAAGTCGCTTCGGAGCAGGGGGTCTTGTCACAGATACGCAGTATTTT